These T cell receptor beta chains were read from a single sample in a study of T-cell reconstitution after alpha-beta-depleted transplantation in children. TCRdb ran MiXCR on the PCR reads and lists one entry per CDR3 protein. The top ten hold over 12% of the sample, which has fewer than 700,000 distinct CDR3 sequences, 23% seen once. The starting material was PBMCs, mostly from graft donor cells, obtained 360 days after TCRalphabeta/CD19-depleted stem cell transplant. These receptor sequences come from a boy in the first two years of life who had a stem cell transplant for acute myeloid leukemia, so the T cells may come from the graft donor. The CDR3 runs from the conserved cysteine through the conserved F or W. A D gene is named only where the DNA matches it firmly. Not all rows give a size; the values are once, few, many and, for expanded clones, a class.

clone_size j_call v_call d_call cdr3_nt cdr3_aa
few TRBJ2-3 TRBV7-2 . TGTGCCAGCAGCTATCGCACAGATACGCAGTATTTT CASSYRTDTQYF
few TRBJ2-7 TRBV12-3/TRBV12-4 . TGTGCCAGCAGTCCGGATAGAGCCTACGAGCAGTACTTC CASSPDRAYEQYF
. TRBJ2-3 TRBV4-3 . TGCGCCAGCAGCCCACTGACAGCCAGCACAGATACGCAGTATTTT CASSPLTASTDTQYF
few TRBJ1-2 TRBV20-1 . TGCAGTGCTAACAGTCCCGGTGGCTACACCTTC CSANSPGGYTF
. TRBJ2-1 TRBV12-3/TRBV12-4 TRBD2 TGTGCCAGCAGTCCCACTAGCGGGCGAAATGAGCAGTTCTTC CASSPTSGRNEQFF
many TRBJ2-5 TRBV20-1 . TGCAGTGCTAGAGATGCAGGGAGGACGGGGACCCAGTACTTC CSARDAGRTGTQYF
many TRBJ2-7 TRBV20-1 TRBD2 TGCAGTGCTAGAGAAGCGGGGGCTGCCTACGAGCAGTACTTC CSAREAGAAYEQYF
. TRBJ2-5 TRBV10-3 . TGTGCCATCAGTGAGCCAGGCCGGTGGGAGACCCAGTACTTC CAISEPGRWETQYF
. TRBJ2-3 TRBV20-1 TRBD2 TGCAGTGCTAGGCCCCTCAGCGGGGGGCGCACAGATACGCAGTATTTT CSARPLSGGRTDTQYF
many TRBJ2-1 TRBV21-1 . TGTGCCAGCAGCAGGGCCCGTCCTAGGAATGAGCAGTTCTTC CASSRARPRNEQFF
. TRBJ2-7 TRBV4-3 . TGCGCCAGCAGCCAAGAAGGAGGGTACTACGAGCAGTACTTC CASSQEGGYYEQYF
. TRBJ2-1 TRBV5-5 . TGTGCCAGCCGCCTGAGGGGTGGGGGTGATGAGCAGTTCTTC CASRLRGGGDEQFF
. TRBJ2-5 TRBV2 . TGTGCCAGCAGTGAAGTGGGGATAGAGACCCAGTACTTC CASSEVGIETQYF
. TRBJ1-5 TRBV20-1 TRBD1 TGCAGTGCTAGAAAGACAGGGTATCAGCCCCAGCATTTT CSARKTGYQPQHF
few TRBJ2-5 TRBV4-1 . TGCGCCAGCAGCCAAGATCGAGATTGGCTAGCATTGGAGACCCAGTACTTC CASSQDRDWLALETQYF
. TRBJ2-2 TRBV24-1 TRBD1 TGTGCCACCAGTGACCTAGGACAGGGGAACGCCGGGGAGCTGTTTTTT CATSDLGQGNAGELFF
. TRBJ2-1 TRBV4-2 . TGTGCCAGCAGCCAACCCCTTCAAGCCCCAAATAGTCGCTCCTACAATGAGCAGTTCTTC CASSQPLQAPNSRSYNEQFF
many TRBJ1-4 TRBV6-5 . TGTGCCAGCAGTTACTCGGGAGGGGATAGCGAAAAACTGTTTTTT CASSYSGGDSEKLFF
. TRBJ2-1 TRBV6-5 . TGTGCCAGCAGTTACTCGAGCAGAAGGAATGAGCAGTTCTTC CASSYSSRRNEQFF
few TRBJ2-7 TRBV4-3 TRBD1 TGCGCCAGCAGCCAAGGAGAGAGGGGGCCGTCCTACGAGCAGTACTTC CASSQGERGPSYEQYF
many TRBJ2-1 TRBV9 TRBD2 TGTGCCAGCAGCGTCCAGACTAGCCGGAACCCAACGGTATACAATGAGCAGTTCTTC CASSVQTSRNPTVYNEQFF
. TRBJ1-4 TRBV4-3 TRBD1 TGCGCCAGCAGCCAACACAAAGGACAGGGGCTGAATGAAAAACTGTTTTTT CASSQHKGQGLNEKLFF
. TRBJ1-4 TRBV28 . TGTGCCAGCAGTTTTAAGGTTTCAACTAATGAAAAACTGTTTTTT CASSFKVSTNEKLFF
. TRBJ1-2 TRBV20-1 . TGCAGTGCTACTCTCCTGGCAGGGGCAGCCAGCTATGGCTACACCTTC CSATLLAGAASYGYTF
few TRBJ2-1 TRBV20-1 . TGCAGTGCTAGTAAAGCCGGGGGCCCCTCCTACAATGAGCAGTTCTTC CSASKAGGPSYNEQFF
. TRBJ2-4 TRBV6-5 . TGTGCCAGCAGATCCCGACTAAGAATTCAGTACTTC CASRSRLRIQYF
many TRBJ2-5 TRBV5-1 . TGCGCCAGCAGCTGGAACACCGGGACGTCAGAGACCCAGTACTTC CASSWNTGTSETQYF
many TRBJ2-7 TRBV4-3 . TGCGCCAGCAGCCAGCTAGAAACAGGGATCAACGAGCAGTACTTC CASSQLETGINEQYF
few TRBJ1-1 TRBV12-3/TRBV12-4 TRBD1 TGTGCCAGCAGTCCCAACCCAAGAACAGGGGAGGTAGCTTTCTTT CASSPNPRTGEVAFF